Listed below are T cell receptor beta chains from one sample, sequenced in a study of blood T cell repertoires in COVID-19. Profiled with immunoSEQ multiplex PCR; TCRdb holds only in-frame clones, not every one. In the table there are some 200,000 clones, about 80% of which are singletons. The specimen was peripheral blood. These receptors all stem from a woman at least 80 years old with COVID-19, enrolled during active disease. Each CDR3 is given with its conserved first and last residue. Each record gives: V gene, clone size, D gene, J gene, CDR3 DNA, CDR3 protein. The D gene is left open where the match is weak. The listing skips clone size in some rows; elsewhere it reads once, few, many or a size class.

TRBV7-9	NA	TRBD1	TRBJ1-6	TGTGCCAGCAGCCAACCTCGACAGGGTCATTCACCCCTCCACTTT	CASSQPRQGHSPLHF
TRBV5-1	NA	TRBD1	TRBJ1-2	TGCGCCAGCAGCCCTGACAGGGCCTTTAGGGATGGCTACACCTTC	CASSPDRAFRDGYTF
TRBV12-3/TRBV12-4	NA	NA	TRBJ2-5	TGTGCCAGCAGTTTCACGGACCAAGAGACCCAGTACTTC	CASSFTDQETQYF
TRBV6-5	many	TRBD1	TRBJ2-7	TGTGCCAGCAGTTCGACAGGGGGGCGTCTCGAGCAGTACTTC	CASSSTGGRLEQYF
TRBV5-1	NA	NA	TRBJ1-5	TGCGCCAGCAGCCCTCAGGGGTATGGCAGCAATCAGCCCCAGCATTTT	CASSPQGYGSNQPQHF
TRBV5-1	NA	TRBD1	TRBJ1-1	TGCGCCAGCAGCCCCACCGGGACAGGGGGCACTGAAGCTTTCTTT	CASSPTGTGGTEAFF
TRBV4-2	once	TRBD2	TRBJ2-7	TGTGCCAGCAGCCAAGAGCCAATAGCGGGAGTTGGCTACGAGCAGTACTTC	CASSQEPIAGVGYEQYF
TRBV11-2	NA	TRBD1	TRBJ1-2	TGTGCCAGCAGCGTAGTACAGGGGGCCTTTAACTATGGCTACACCTTC	CASSVVQGAFNYGYTF
TRBV5-1	NA	NA	TRBJ2-7	TGCGCCAGCAGCCTGAACGGGGTAGGCGAGCAGTACTTC	CASSLNGVGEQYF
TRBV24-1	NA	NA	TRBJ1-1	TGTGCCACCCCTTTGGGAGGGACTGGGAACACTGAAGCTTTCTTT	CATPLGGTGNTEAFF
TRBV19	NA	TRBD2	TRBJ2-3	TGTGCCAGTAGCAAATTAGCAACGGGACTAGCCCAAACGCAGTATTTT	CASSKLATGLAQTQYF
TRBV18	few	TRBD2	TRBJ2-7	TGTGCCAGCTCACCTTCTCGGGGGGACTCGTACGAGCAGTACTTC	CASSPSRGDSYEQYF
TRBV18	NA	TRBD1	TRBJ2-1	TGTGCCAGCTCACCTCCACCCGGGGGACAGGGGTACCGCTCCTACAATGAGCAGTTCTTC	CASSPPPGGQGYRSYNEQFF
TRBV6-1	NA	NA	TRBJ1-2	TGTGCCAGCAGTGAAGGGACGGGGGTTGGCTACACCTTC	CASSEGTGVGYTF
TRBV3-1/TRBV3-2	NA	TRBD1	TRBJ2-2	TGTGCCACCAATTCCGGGACAGGGACCACCGGGGAGCTGTTTTTT	CATNSGTGTTGELFF
TRBV28	NA	TRBD1	TRBJ1-5	TGTGCCAGCATTCTCTCGCAGGGGGCTAATCAGCCCCAGCATTTT	CASILSQGANQPQHF
TRBV5-1	NA	NA	TRBJ1-2	TGCGCCAGCACCCCCACTGGGCAGGGTAACGGCTACACCTTC	CASTPTGQGNGYTF
TRBV19	once	TRBD2	TRBJ2-5	TGTGCCAGTAAGGATGGAGCGGGAGGTCGGGGAGAGACCCAGTACTTC	CASKDGAGGRGETQYF
TRBV18	NA	TRBD2	TRBJ2-4	TGTGCCAGCTCACAAGGGGAGGGGAGTCTTAACATTCAGTACTTC	CASSQGEGSLNIQYF
TRBV9	NA	TRBD1	TRBJ2-3	TGTGCCAGCAGCGCCCCAACAGGGGTAGATACGCAGTATTTT	CASSAPTGVDTQYF
TRBV4-2	few	NA	TRBJ2-2	TGTGCCAGCAGCCAAGCGTTGGGGGCAGGAGTGCGCGGGGAGCTGTTTTTT	CASSQALGAGVRGELFF
TRBV3-1/TRBV3-2	NA	TRBD2	TRBJ2-2	TGTGCCAGCAGACCTTTTCCGGGACTAGCGGGAAAGACCGGGGAGCTGTTTTTT	CASRPFPGLAGKTGELFF
TRBV9	NA	NA	TRBJ2-5	TGTGCCAGCAGCGTAGCTGGGGGGGCAGGGACCCAGTACTTC	CASSVAGGAGTQYF
TRBV7-2	NA	NA	TRBJ1-2	TGTGCCAGCAGCTCCGTGACAGGAAACTATGGCTACACCTTC	CASSSVTGNYGYTF
TRBV11-3	NA	TRBD1	TRBJ2-1	TGTGCCAGCAGCCCCCACAGGGGGGTACATGAGCAGTTCTTC	CASSPHRGVHEQFF
TRBV29-1	few	NA	TRBJ1-1	TGCAGCGTTGGCAGCCGGAGCACTGAAGCTTTCTTT	CSVGSRSTEAFF
TRBV27	NA	TRBD2	TRBJ2-1	TGTGCCAGCAGTGCCCGGACTAGCGGGGGGAACTCCTACAATGAGCAGTTCTTC	CASSARTSGGNSYNEQFF
TRBV12-5	NA	TRBD1	TRBJ2-5	TGTGCTAGTGCCCCTCCAACCGGGACAGGAAAAGAGACCCAGTACTTC	CASAPPTGTGKETQYF
TRBV3-1/TRBV3-2	NA	TRBD2	TRBJ2-3	TGTGCCAGCAGCCAAGGGGGCGGGGGGGCCAATACGCAGTATTTT	CASSQGGGGANTQYF
TRBV5-4	NA	NA	TRBJ1-1	TGTGCCAGCAGCTTGGATCGGGGAGTGCAGATTGAAGCTTTCTTT	CASSLDRGVQIEAFF
TRBV29-1	NA	TRBD1	TRBJ2-1	TGCAGCGTTGCTTTCGGGACAGGGGCGCACAATGAGCAGTTCTTC	CSVAFGTGAHNEQFF
TRBV3-1/TRBV3-2	NA	NA	TRBJ2-5	TGTGCCAGCAGCCAACAAGGGAAGGGGCCCCGCGAAACCCAGTACTTC	CASSQQGKGPRETQYF
TRBV4-2	NA	NA	TRBJ2-5	TGTGCCAGCAGCCAAGATCTTGGGCGTGAGACCCAGTACTTC	CASSQDLGRETQYF
TRBV2	NA	NA	TRBJ1-5	TGTGCCAGCAGCCCCCTGCGGGGTGAGGGGCCCCAGCATTTT	CASSPLRGEGPQHF
TRBV28	NA	NA	TRBJ2-5	TGTGCCAGCTGCCCGGGTCTGGAGACCCAGTACTTC	CASCPGLETQYF
TRBV19	NA	NA	TRBJ2-2	TGTGCCAGTAGGCGGGACCTAAGCACCGGGGAGCTGTTTTTT	CASRRDLSTGELFF
TRBV10-2	once	TRBD1	TRBJ1-1	TGCGCCAGCAGTGCCGGACAGGGACTAGCTTTCTTT	CASSAGQGLAFF
TRBV6-2/TRBV6-3	NA	NA	TRBJ1-2	TGTGCCACCAGCCGGCGAGGGCCCTATGGCTACACCTTC	CATSRRGPYGYTF
TRBV5-1	NA	NA	TRBJ2-3	TGCGCCAGCAGCTTAGGCGGAGGGCCCACAGATACGCAGTATTTT	CASSLGGGPTDTQYF
TRBV7-3	NA	TRBD2	TRBJ2-5	TGTGCCAGCAGCTTAAAAGCGGGAGCGGGAGAGACCCAGTACTTC	CASSLKAGAGETQYF
TRBV5-1	once	TRBD2	TRBJ2-7	TGCGCCAGCAGCTTCGGGGGGATCTACGAGCAGTACTTC	CASSFGGIYEQYF
TRBV4-1	NA	NA	TRBJ2-5	TGCGCCAGCAGCCAAGCGAACGCAGTGACCCAGTACTTC	CASSQANAVTQYF
TRBV29-1	few	NA	TRBJ1-1	TGCAGCGTTAAATCGGGCCTTCGGGGGAACACTGAAGCTTTCTTT	CSVKSGLRGNTEAFF
TRBV5-5	NA	NA	TRBJ1-5	TGTGCCAGCAGCTTGGCGGGACCCCTGGGAGGACAGCCCCAGCATTTT	CASSLAGPLGGQPQHF
TRBV20-1	NA	TRBD1	TRBJ1-1	TGCAGTGCGCATACAGGGGTTGAAGCTTTCTTT	CSAHTGVEAFF
TRBV29-1	once	NA	TRBJ1-5	TGCAGCGTTGGATCTCTGGACAGCGGCAGCAATCAGCCCCAGCATTTT	CSVGSLDSGSNQPQHF
TRBV29-1	NA	NA	TRBJ2-1	TGCAGCGTTGGGACTCATCCCTACAATGAGCAGTTCTTC	CSVGTHPYNEQFF
TRBV7-9	NA	TRBD1	TRBJ2-5	TGTGCCAGCAGCTTTGGACAGGGTCGTTCGGCCCAGTACTTC	CASSFGQGRSAQYF
TRBV3-1/TRBV3-2	NA	TRBD2	TRBJ2-1	TGTGCCAGCAGCCCCCGAACCCGACTAGCGGGGGGGCCTAATGAGCAGTTCTTC	CASSPRTRLAGGPNEQFF
TRBV28	NA	NA	TRBJ1-1	TGTGCCAGCAGACCACAGGGTTGGGACACTGAAGCTTTCTTT	CASRPQGWDTEAFF
TRBV7-2	NA	NA	TRBJ2-2	TGTGCCAGCAGCTTAGGCGGGACGAACACCGGGGAGCTGTTTTTT	CASSLGGTNTGELFF
TRBV6-1	once	NA	TRBJ1-2	TGTGCCAGCAGTGATCGGACAGCCGTCTATGGCTACACCTTC	CASSDRTAVYGYTF
TRBV29-1	few	NA	TRBJ2-6	TGCAGCACTGGGGGGGGCACTGGGGCCAACGTCCTGACTTTC	CSTGGGTGANVLTF
TRBV5-1	NA	NA	TRBJ1-1	TGCGCCAGCAGCTTGATATCGGGGGAGGGGAACACTGAAGCTTTCTTT	CASSLISGEGNTEAFF
TRBV28	NA	NA	TRBJ1-1	TGTGCCAGCAGTTCCCCCGGGAGGCCTGAAGCTTTCTTT	CASSSPGRPEAFF